These 5 T cell receptor beta chains share one sample of origin, sequenced in a study of Ad26.COV2.S vaccination and SARS-CoV-2 variants. Specified treatment: 15 to 20 received Ad26.COV2.S at low or high dose, single or two shots; about five received placebo; per-sample allocation not given. Sampling occurred on day 63 after the first vaccine or placebo injection. Sequenced by immunoSEQ multiplex PCR; TCRdb stores in-frame clones only, minus some. The sample holds roughly 700,000 clones; around 92% are singletons and the top ten take 1.5%. The input for sequencing was peripheral blood, taken in a trial of Ad26.COV2.S vaccine versus placebo. The receptors were gathered from a person between 18 and 65 years old who received the Ad26.COV2.S COVID-19 vaccine or a placebo.

The chain employs TRBV6-5 and TRBJ2-2, with D tentatively TRBD1 or TRBD2 (5 bases each). Germline V gene data show CDR1 as MNHEY and CDR2 as SVGAGI. The CDR3 is made up of 12 amino acids. The V and J ends lost 6 bases and 3 bases respectively, with 5 bases between them. The CDR3 here is CASRGDTGELFF. The CDR3 region has the DNA TGTGCCAGCAGGGGGGACACCGGGGAGCTGTTTTTT.

This rearrangement joins TRBV18 to TRBJ1-1, with D unclear. Germline lookup yields CDR1 KGHSH and CDR2 LQKENI. Trimming took 6 bases from V and 1 from J, leaving 12 bases between them. The CDR3 spans 14 residues. DNA of the CDR3: TGTGCCAGCTCTGCTGGGGTAGAGAACACTGAAGCTTTCTTT. Protein product: CASSAGVENTEAFF.

A note on this clone: The limits of the CDR3 on the DNA are not certain, so only TCRdb's listed CDR3 is given. The V call is TRBV30, the J call TRBJ1-1; the DNA was not compared with TRBD1, the D call given in the table. Germline CDR1 GTSNPN, CDR2 SVGIG (reference sequence). A total of 12 residues make up the CDR3, ends included. The CDR3 spells CAWSVGAGNPFF.

This rearrangement joins TRBV19 to TRBJ2-7; 8 nucleotides line up with TRBD1. Germline CDR1 and CDR2: LNHDA and SQIVND (reference sequence). The CDR3 consists of 14 residues. V dropped 8 bases and J dropped 3; count of bases not matched to a gene: 9. The DNA of the CDR3 is TGTGCCAGTTCCCCTACAGGGGGAGGCTACGAGCAGTACTTC. Translated, it gives CASSPTGGGYEQYF.

The genes are TRBV7-3 and TRBJ1-1; D remains ambiguous. Trimming left V 5 bases short and J 4 bases short, with 14 bases between. This CDR3 comprises 14 residues. Germline CDR1 is SGHTA and CDR2 is FQGTGA. This CDR3 reads CASSLHDKVTEAFF. CDR3 bases: TGTGCCAGCAGCCTACATGACAAGGTCACTGAAGCTTTCTTT.